This TCR beta chain emerged from a study of blood T cell repertoires in COVID-19. For the study at large: The cDNA or gDNA used as material had been derived from T cells, B-cell-depleted T cells, or PBMCs.

This CDR3 contains 15 residues. V dropped 4 bases and J dropped 4 bases, with 17 bases sitting between them. CDR1 is SGHNT, CDR2 YYREEE, per germline (reference sequence). Sequenced by immunoSEQ multiplex PCR; TCRdb stores in-frame clones only, minus some. This table holds a few hundred thousand clones, around 87% found once. Followed longitudinally, the Seattle patients had been enrolled during active infection. The chain is built from TRBV5-4 and TRBJ1-1; D ambiguous. The specimen was peripheral blood. The receptor comes from a woman aged 60-75 years with COVID-19, enrolled during active disease. The CDR3 is CASSITEGAGTEAFF. The CDR3 coding sequence is TGTGCCAGCAGCATTACGGAGGGCGCCGGCACTGAAGCTTTCTTT.